This TCR beta chain appears in the sequencing data of a study of metastatic and nonmetastatic thyroid tumors. Regarding the study as a whole: Significantly higher TCR beta diversity was reportedly seen in malignant thyroid tumors than benign nodules, in blood and tumor.

Authors' data handling: The authors used CDR3 differences across clinicopathological groups to build a distant-metastasis classifier for papillary thyroid cancer. MiXCR re-clonotyped the PCR reads for TCRdb. The V and J calls shown here were made by TCRdb, not taken from the authors' results. This table has about 18,000 clones, roughly 27% appearing once. This clone was seen many times. Antigen unknown. CDR1 is LNHDA and CDR2 is SQIVND in the germline V gene (reference sequence). Trimming took off 6 bases at V and 6 bases at J, with 14 bases between the two ends. The CDR3 is 14 amino acids. No patient received treatment before thyroid surgery.

The origin of this receptor is a male donor with papillary thyroid cancer or a benign thyroid nodule (not recorded which). Some clones in this sample may be carry-over from other donors' samples. The specimen sequenced was tumor tissue. This chain links TRBV19 with TRBJ2-2; TRBD1 is a possible D gene (7 bases). The CDR3, as DNA: TGTGCCAGTAGGGTAACAGGGGAGGCCGGGGAGCTGTTTTTT. Translated, it gives CASRVTGEAGELFF.